The next 21 T cell receptor beta chains were all read from a single sample in a study of CD8 T cells in Susac syndrome. Random hexamers primed reverse transcription of about 0.45 to 1 ug RNA. From the immunoSEQ multiplex PCR reads, TCRdb called clonotypes with MiXCR, one entry per CDR3 protein. This sample carries roughly 400,000 distinct CDR3 sequences, approximately 85% of them seen once, and the ten largest clones take under 0.15%. The source material was CD8+ T cells from PBMCs. Every receptor here comes from a human donor with multiple sclerosis.

The CDR3 DNA reads as TGCGCCAGCAGCGTCGGGACAGAGCAAGAGACCCAGTACTTC. Protein: CASSVGTEQETQYF. This rearrangement joins TRBV5-1 to TRBJ2-5; 7 positions match TRBD1. Unmatched junction bases numbered 5, after V lost 4 bases and J lost 2 bases. Germline V CDR1 and CDR2: SGHRS, YFSETQ. The CDR3 contains 14 residues.

V gene TRBV30 combines with J gene TRBJ2-7; unclear D gene. Trimming took off 0 bases at V and 3 bases at J, with 6 bases between the two ends. CDR1 and CDR2 from the germline V gene are GTSNPN and SVGIG (reference sequence). The CDR3 extends over 12 amino acids. In DNA, the CDR3 is TGTGCCTGGAGTGTAAACAGCTACGAGCAGTACTTC. Translated: CAWSVNSYEQYF.

The chain joins TRBV18 to TRBJ2-2; possible D gene TRBD2, 6 bases. The CDR3 loop spans 15 amino acids. Germline-derived CDR1 and CDR2 are KGHSH and LQKENI. Trimming cost V 3 bases and J 5 bases, with 13 bases left between them. As DNA, the CDR3 is TGTGCCAGCTCACCGGGGGGTCCAGGAACCGGGGAGCTGTTTTTT. This codes for CASSPGGPGTGELFF.

V gene TRBV6-1 combines with J gene TRBJ2-2, with TRBD2 identical over 7 bases. The CDR3 length is 17 residues. Per the germline V gene, CDR1 is MNHNS and CDR2 is SASEGT. The V and J ends lost 7 bases and 5 bases, in that order; junction bases with no gene match: 16. CDR3 residues: CASTKRPREDRTGELFF. CDR3 nucleotides: TGTGCCAGCACCAAACGTCCCCGGGAGGACCGAACCGGGGAGCTGTTTTTT.

The chain carries TRBV20-1 and TRBJ2-3; 9 positions match TRBD2. The germline V gene has CDR1 DFQATT and CDR2 SNEGSKA (reference sequence). Trimming took 0 bases from V and 2 from J; bases not matched to a gene: 12. CDR3 length: 18 amino acids. Written as DNA, the CDR3 is TGCAGTGCTAGAGAAAGGATTAGCGGGAGAGATCACACAGATACGCAGTATTTT. It is translated as CSARERISGRDHTDTQYF.

The chain carries TRBV19 and TRBJ2-3, with 9 positions matching TRBD1. V shed 4 bases, J shed 1 base, and the junction held 0 bases outside the gene matches. The CDR3 loop spans 14 amino acids. Germline V CDR1 and CDR2: LNHDA, SQIVND (reference sequence). The CDR3 sequence: CASSRDRGTDTQYF. CDR3 coding DNA: TGTGCCAGTAGTAGGGACAGGGGCACAGATACGCAGTATTTT.

This chain connects TRBV6-5 to TRBJ2-6; D ambiguous. The V and J ends lost 2 bases and 2 bases respectively, with 13 bases between them. The germline V gene has CDR1 MNHEY and CDR2 SVGAGI. The CDR3 has 17 residues. CDR3 protein: CASSYGPSSTGANVLTF. The CDR3 DNA follows: TGTGCCAGCAGTTACGGCCCCTCGAGCACTGGGGCCAACGTCCTGACTTTC.

The chain combines TRBV5-1 with TRBJ1-1, with 8 nucleotides matching TRBD1. CDR1 and CDR2 from the germline V gene are SGHRS and YFSETQ. The CDR3 contains 15 residues. V lost 4 bases, J lost 8 bases, and 13 bases stayed unmatched. In DNA form, the CDR3 reads TGCGCCAGCAGCCCGAGAAGGACGGACAGGGAGGAAGCTTTCTTT. Amino acid sequence: CASSPRRTDREEAFF.

The chain links TRBV30 to TRBJ2-1, with 7 bases aligning to TRBD1. The V gene's germline CDR1 is GTSNPN and CDR2 SVGIG (reference sequence). The CDR3 sequence is 14 residues long. With V trimmed by 0 bases and J by 5 bases, 4 bases remained unmatched. This CDR3 is CAWSVNTGDNEQFF. The DNA for the CDR3 is TGTGCCTGGAGTGTAAACACAGGGGACAATGAGCAGTTCTTC.

CDR3 loop: CASSGDFPAAAYNEQFF. In DNA form, the CDR3 reads TGTGCCAGCAGCGGGGACTTTCCCGCGGCGGCCTACAATGAGCAGTTCTTC. The chain is built from TRBV9 and TRBJ2-1; the D gene is possibly TRBD2 (6 bases). Germline CDR1 reads SGDLS; CDR2 reads YYNGEE. The CDR3 has 17 residues. Trimming removed 3 bases at V and 2 bases at J, with 18 bases between.

CDR3 loop: CSAGGTGIHQPQHF. DNA of the CDR3: TGCAGTGCGGGGGGGACAGGCATCCATCAGCCCCAGCATTTT. The V gene is TRBV20-1, the J gene TRBJ1-5, with 8 bases lining up with TRBD1. In germline, CDR1 is DFQATT, CDR2 SNEGSKA (reference sequence). V shed 6 bases and J 5 bases; nucleotides not matched to a gene: 9. This CDR3 comprises 14 residues.

The chain links TRBV20-1 to TRBJ2-3; 11 positions agree with TRBD2. The CDR3 extends over 16 amino acids. Germline V gene sequence: CDR1 DFQATT, CDR2 SNEGSKA (reference sequence). V trimming: 2 bases; J trimming: 1 base; junction bases outside the gene matches: 5. The CDR3 DNA reads as TGCAGTGCTAGAACTAGCGGGGGAGCACGCACAGATACGCAGTATTTT. Amino acid sequence: CSARTSGGARTDTQYF.

This clonotype has just one count. V usage is TRBV5-1 and J usage is TRBJ2-5; 14 bases fit TRBD2. The germline V gene encodes CDR1 SGHRS and CDR2 YFSETQ. The ends lost 4 bases at V and 2 bases at J; junction bases unmatched: 7. The CDR3 contains 17 residues. CDR3 nucleotides: TGCGCCAGCAGCAGGGGACTAGCGGGAGAACAACAAGAGACCCAGTACTTC. Amino acids: CASSRGLAGEQQETQYF.

The chain has TRBV6-5 and TRBJ2-1; D may be TRBD2 (5 bases). The germline V gene has CDR1 MNHEY and CDR2 SVGAGI. There are 16 residues in the CDR3. The V gene lost 2 bases and the J gene lost 1 base, with 12 bases spanning the gap. CDR3 region: CASSYHLLESYNEQFF. CDR3 sequence (DNA): TGTGCCAGCAGTTACCACCTACTAGAGTCCTACAATGAGCAGTTCTTC.

This chain joins TRBV5-1 and TRBJ1-1; TRBD1 aligns across 11 bases. V was clipped by 1 base and J by 0 bases; unmatched bases: 8. The CDR3 is made up of 18 amino acids. CDR1 is SGHRS, CDR2 YFSETQ, per germline. CDR3 nucleotide sequence: TGCGCCAGCAGCTTGTGGGGACAGGGGGACTTAATGAACACTGAAGCTTTCTTT. Its protein is CASSLWGQGDLMNTEAFF.

The chain couples TRBV2 to TRBJ2-4, with no clear D. Germline V CDR1 and CDR2: SNHLY, FYNNEI. This CDR3 has 12 residues. Trimming shortened V by 7 bases and J by 5 bases, and 9 bases separated the two germline ends. CDR3 sequence reads: CASISPENIQYF. CDR3 nucleotides: TGTGCCAGCATCTCGCCGGAAAACATTCAGTACTTC.

This rearrangement joins TRBV12-3 or TRBV12-4 to TRBJ2-1; 12 bases line up with TRBD1. There are 13 residues in the CDR3. The ends lost 6 bases at V and 15 bases at J; junction bases unmatched: 9. CDR3 in DNA: TGTGCCAGCAGGGGGACAGGGGGCCCCGAACTGTTCTTC. It encodes CASRGTGGPELFF.

The chain combines TRBV4-1 with TRBJ1-1, with TRBD1 matching over 11 bases. The trim removed 2 bases at V and 4 bases at J, leaving 3 bases unmatched. The germline CDR1 and CDR2 sequences are MGHRA and YSYEKL. The CDR3 spans 15 residues. The DNA for the CDR3 is TGCGCCAGCAGCCAATGGGACAGGGGGGGCACTGAAGCTTTCTTT. Protein sequence: CASSQWDRGGTEAFF.

This clonotype was counted once. The rearrangement uses TRBV6-1 and TRBJ2-2; D is uncertain. The V end was cut by 4 bases, the J end by 1 base, with 16 bases between. The V gene's germline CDR1 is MNHNS and CDR2 SASEGT. The length of the CDR3 is 17 residues. The CDR3 sequence: CASSVLLDMGNTGELFF. The DNA of the CDR3 is TGTGCCAGCAGTGTCCTGCTTGACATGGGGAACACCGGGGAGCTGTTTTTT.

The chain carries TRBV30 and TRBJ2-1, with 7 bases identical to TRBD2. The CDR3 covers 13 residues. CDR1 GTSNPN and CDR2 SVGIG come from the germline V gene (reference sequence). Unmatched junction bases numbered 8, after V lost 8 bases and J lost 4 bases. CDR3: CAAAGTNYNEQFF. In DNA, the CDR3 is TGTGCCGCAGCCGGGACTAATTACAATGAGCAGTTCTTC.

This chain joins TRBV9 and TRBJ1-2; no reliable D call. Germline loops: CDR1 SGDLS, CDR2 YYNGEE. The CDR3 runs 15 residues. Between the trimmed V and J ends, which lost 0 bases and 6 bases, there was a span of 15 bases. The CDR3 sequence is CASSVVGVGKDGYTF. The CDR3, as DNA: TGTGCCAGCAGCGTAGTCGGTGTAGGGAAAGATGGCTACACCTTC.